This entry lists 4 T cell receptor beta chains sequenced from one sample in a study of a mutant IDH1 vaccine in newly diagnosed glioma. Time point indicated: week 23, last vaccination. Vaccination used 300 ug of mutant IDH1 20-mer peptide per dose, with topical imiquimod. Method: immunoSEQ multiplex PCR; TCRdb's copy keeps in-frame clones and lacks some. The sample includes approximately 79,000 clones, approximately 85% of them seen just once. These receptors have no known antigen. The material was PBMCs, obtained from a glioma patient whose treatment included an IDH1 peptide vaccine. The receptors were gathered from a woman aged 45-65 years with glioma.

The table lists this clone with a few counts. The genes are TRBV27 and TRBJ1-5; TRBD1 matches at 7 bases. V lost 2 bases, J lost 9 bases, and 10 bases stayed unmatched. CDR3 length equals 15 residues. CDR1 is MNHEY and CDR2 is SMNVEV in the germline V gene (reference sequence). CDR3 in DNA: TGTGCCAGCAGTTTAAGCGCAGGTGCAGGGGGGCCCCAGCATTTT. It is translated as CASSLSAGAGGPQHF.

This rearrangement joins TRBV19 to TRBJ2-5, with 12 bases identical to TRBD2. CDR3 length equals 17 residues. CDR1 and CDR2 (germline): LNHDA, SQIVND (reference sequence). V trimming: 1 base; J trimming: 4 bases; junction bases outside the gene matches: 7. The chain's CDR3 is CASSIGATSGSTETQYF. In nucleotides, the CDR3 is TGTGCCAGTAGTATAGGTGCGACTAGCGGGAGTACAGAGACCCAGTACTTC.

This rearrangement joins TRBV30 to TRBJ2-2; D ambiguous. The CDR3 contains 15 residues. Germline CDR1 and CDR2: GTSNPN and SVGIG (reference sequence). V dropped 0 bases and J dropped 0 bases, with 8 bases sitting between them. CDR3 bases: TGTGCCTGGAGTGTGGGTCTTTCGAACACCGGGGAGCTGTTTTTT. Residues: CAWSVGLSNTGELFF.

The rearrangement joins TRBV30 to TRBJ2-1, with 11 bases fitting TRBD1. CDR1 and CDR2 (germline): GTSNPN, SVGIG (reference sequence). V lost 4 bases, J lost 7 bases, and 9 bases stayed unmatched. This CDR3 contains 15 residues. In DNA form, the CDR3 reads TGTGCCTGGACCAGGACAGGGGGCGATCTGAATGAGCAGTTCTTC. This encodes CAWTRTGGDLNEQFF.